Listed below are T cell receptor beta chains from one sample, sequenced in a study of blood T cell repertoires in COVID-19. Some clones are missing from TCRdb's copy, which holds only in-frame ones; the method was immunoSEQ multiplex PCR. The data show 110,000 or so clones, roughly 80% seen once. Sequencing was done on a sample of peripheral blood. The receptors here all came from a man aged 65-85 years with acute or convalescent COVID-19. Both conserved end residues are part of each CDR3.

>TRBV5-1
CASSLRETGWNTEAFF
>TRBV6-5
CASSYSIAGVTDTQYF
>TRBV27
CASGRQGTTSGIYEQYF
>TRBV5-1
CASSLEGPTSGGLRNSYNEQFF
>TRBV5-1
CASRSDSFDSYEQYF
>TRBV19
CASSMGPGLAYEQYF
>TRBV5-8
CASSLPTGGRPGELFF
>TRBV9
CASSAHMNTEAFF
>TRBV28
CAHWGTQVTEAFF
>TRBV7-8
CASSPTSSGQYF
>TRBV4-1
CASSQDQGGNQPQHF
>TRBV6-2/TRBV6-3
CASSKTGTTIRSGQFF
>TRBV4-2
CASSQDVVRTGGNQPQHF
>TRBV19
CASSSTSGSYEQYF
>TRBV7-9
CASGGGNYGYTF
>TRBV27
CASLLRDTQYF
>TRBV11-2
CASSFRADTEAFF
>TRBV5-1
CASSLGQAVGPQHF
>TRBV7-3
CASSLIGGAGNTIYF
>TRBV9
CASTAGGTGANVLTF
>TRBV29-1
CSVLGLTNTGELFF
>TRBV2
CASSEGDSPIYF
>TRBV19
CASSALTDEQFF
>TRBV28
CASSPDSLNTEAFF
>TRBV28
CASITVGQGSGEQYF
>TRBV2
CASSERGTSGSQYF
>TRBV24-1
CATSDRTGELFF
>TRBV5-1
CASSLDTGSYGYTF
>TRBV5-6
CASSLGANEQFF
>TRBV3-1/TRBV3-2
CASSQSSSPLHF
>TRBV3-1/TRBV3-2
CASSRPGTENNYGYTF
>TRBV5-1
CASSHGTSGTFSYEQYF
>TRBV2
CASYLTANTEAFF
>TRBV4-1
CASSPGQLLPEAFF
>TRBV9
CASSVGSSFSGNTIYF
>TRBV27
CASSARRGDRGGRPQHF
>TRBV9
CASSSLTSDNEQFF
>TRBV28
CASRPTGHEQYF